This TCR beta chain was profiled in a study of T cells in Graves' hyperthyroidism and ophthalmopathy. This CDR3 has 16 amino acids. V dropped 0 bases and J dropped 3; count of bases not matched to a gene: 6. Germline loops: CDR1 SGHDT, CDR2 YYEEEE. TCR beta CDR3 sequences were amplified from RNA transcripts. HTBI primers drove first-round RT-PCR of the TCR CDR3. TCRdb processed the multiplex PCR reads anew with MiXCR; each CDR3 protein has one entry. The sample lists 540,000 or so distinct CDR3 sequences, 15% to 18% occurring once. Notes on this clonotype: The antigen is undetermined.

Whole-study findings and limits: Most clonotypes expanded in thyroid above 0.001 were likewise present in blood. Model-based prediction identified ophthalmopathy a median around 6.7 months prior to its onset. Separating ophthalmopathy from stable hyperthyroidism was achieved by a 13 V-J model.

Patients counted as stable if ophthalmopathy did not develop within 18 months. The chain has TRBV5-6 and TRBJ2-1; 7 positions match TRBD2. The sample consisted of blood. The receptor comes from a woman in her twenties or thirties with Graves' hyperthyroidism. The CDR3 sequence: CASSLVGAGVYNEQFF. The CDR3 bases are TGTGCCAGCAGCTTGGTTGGGGCGGGAGTCTACAATGAGCAGTTCTTC.